The 3 T cell receptor beta chains reported below all come from one sample, sequenced in a study of technical replicates of blood from a handful of donors. The method was immunoSEQ multiplex PCR; TCRdb's version includes in-frame clones alone and lacks a portion of them. The profile shows about 61,000 clones, approximately 97% of them singletons. Material: T cells isolated from PBMCs. Receptors originate from a human donor in good health.

The genes are TRBV6-1 and TRBJ2-1, with 11 bases fitting TRBD2. The CDR3 is 14 residues long. Germline assignment: CDR1 MNHNS and CDR2 SASEGT. V trimming: 6 bases; J trimming: 6 bases; junction bases outside the gene matches: 4. The CDR3 nucleotides read TGTGCCAGCAGGTACGGACTAGCGGGCAATGAGCAGTTCTTC. Encoded protein: CASRYGLAGNEQFF.

The genes are TRBV28 and TRBJ2-5; no firm D call. Germline-derived CDR1 and CDR2 are MDHEN and SYDVKM. V was cut by 4 bases and J by 1 base, with 4 bases left in between. This CDR3 has 12 residues. CDR3 coding DNA: TGTGCCAGCAGTTCTAGCCAAGAGACCCAGTACTTC. Its translation: CASSSSQETQYF. The complete variable domain, with remaining parts taken from reference TRBV28 and TRBJ2-5, reads DVKVTQSSRYLVKRTGEKVFLECVQDMDHENMFWYRQDPGLGLRLIYFSYDVKMKEKGDIPEGYSVSREKKERFSLILESASTNQTSMYLCASSSSQETQYFGPGTRLLVL.

The genes are TRBV5-1 and TRBJ1-3; possibly TRBD1 for D (6 bases). The CDR3 covers 15 residues. Per the germline V gene, CDR1 is SGHRS and CDR2 is YFSETQ. Between the trimmed V and J ends, which lost 0 bases and 4 bases, there was a span of 11 bases. The CDR3 spells CASSLDGGWGNTIYF. In DNA, the CDR3 is TGCGCCAGCAGCTTGGATGGGGGCTGGGGAAACACCATATATTTT.